A selection of T cell receptor beta chains follows, all from one sample in a study of blood T cell repertoires in COVID-19. Profiled with immunoSEQ multiplex PCR; TCRdb holds only in-frame clones, not every one. The sample comprises 250,000 to 300,000 clones, around 83% of which are singletons, and 5.7% rests with the top ten. Sequencing input: peripheral blood. The receptors come from a man older than 75 with acute or convalescent COVID-19. Each CDR3 is given with its conserved first and last residue. A D gene is named only where the DNA matches it firmly. Size tells how often a clone was seen (once, few, many) or the class of an expanded clone, and some rows leave it out.

clone_size	v_call	j_call	cdr3_length	d_call	cdr3_nt	cdr3_aa
NA	TRBV16	TRBJ1-3	15	NA	TGTGCCAGCAGCCAATCGTTGGGGGCCCAGGACACCATATATTTT	CASSQSLGAQDTIYF
NA	TRBV7-2	TRBJ1-1	15	TRBD1	TGTGCCAGCAGCAATAGAGGACAGGGATACACTGAAGCTTTCTTT	CASSNRGQGYTEAFF
NA	TRBV7-2	TRBJ2-7	15	TRBD2	TGTGCCAGCAGTCATAGCGGGGGGGGGCACTACGAGCAGTACTTC	CASSHSGGGHYEQYF
once	TRBV11-2	TRBJ1-4	11	TRBD1	TGTGCCAGCAGCCACGGACAGGCAGTGTTTTTT	CASSHGQAVFF
NA	TRBV5-5	TRBJ1-3	15	TRBD1	TGTGCCAGCAGCCAAGGACAGGGCTCTGGAAACACCATATATTTT	CASSQGQGSGNTIYF
NA	TRBV5-1	TRBJ2-7	15	TRBD2	TGCGCCAGCAGCTCGGGGGCTAGCGGGAGTGGTGTGCAGTACTTC	CASSSGASGSGVQYF
NA	TRBV27	TRBJ1-1	15	TRBD1	TGTGCCAGCAGTAAAACAGGGGGCGGTAACACTGAAGCTTTCTTT	CASSKTGGGNTEAFF
once	TRBV24-1	TRBJ2-3	16	TRBD2	TGTGCCACCAGTGATTTAGTAGCGGGAGAGGGAGATACGCAGTATTTT	CATSDLVAGEGDTQYF
NA	TRBV20-1	TRBJ2-3	15	NA	TGCAGTGCTGGTGATGGGGCCAAGGTTGCAGATACGCAGTATTTT	CSAGDGAKVADTQYF
NA	TRBV21-1	TRBJ2-1	15	NA	TGTGCCAGCAGGGGAAAACTGACAGGGTTAAATGAGCAGTTCTTC	CASRGKLTGLNEQFF
NA	TRBV7-2	TRBJ2-7	15	NA	TGTGCCAGCAGCGCGGTGGCCCGGGGGTCCTACGAGCAGTACTTC	CASSAVARGSYEQYF
NA	TRBV18	TRBJ1-5	13	NA	TGTGCCAGCTCACCGGACAGTATTCAGCCCCAGCATTTT	CASSPDSIQPQHF
NA	TRBV7-9	TRBJ1-2	15	NA	TGTGCCAGCAGCTTCAGGGCGGACCAAAGTTCTGGCTACACCTTC	CASSFRADQSSGYTF
NA	TRBV6-5	TRBJ2-1	13	TRBD2	TGTGCCAGCAGTTACTCGATTCTGGGACTATTACTCTTC	CASSYSILGLLLF
NA	TRBV20-1	TRBJ1-5	13	NA	TGCAGTGCTAGTCCCAGGGGCGGTCAGCCCCAGCATTTT	CSASPRGGQPQHF
NA	TRBV27	TRBJ1-1	13	NA	TGTGCCAGCAGTGTAAGCGCGCTCACTGAAGCTTTCTTT	CASSVSALTEAFF
NA	TRBV5-8	TRBJ2-5	15	TRBD1	TGTGCCAGCAGCTTGGGGGACAGGGGGCTTGAGACCCAGTACTTC	CASSLGDRGLETQYF
NA	TRBV5-5	TRBJ2-5	13	TRBD2	TGTGCCACCTCGGGGGGGGCAAGGGAGACCCAGTACTTC	CATSGGARETQYF
NA	TRBV5-1	TRBJ2-3	15	TRBD1	TGCGCCAGCAGCTTGGCACAGGGGGCGACAGATACGCAGTATTTT	CASSLAQGATDTQYF
NA	TRBV7-9	TRBJ1-4	19	TRBD1	TGTGCCAGCAGCCTTGGGACAGCGGACCGCCGGGCACCTAATGAAAAACTGTTTTTT	CASSLGTADRRAPNEKLFF
few	TRBV9	TRBJ1-5	15	TRBD1	TGTGCCAGCAGCCCCTTTGGGACAGGGAATCAGCCCCAGCATTTT	CASSPFGTGNQPQHF
NA	TRBV9	TRBJ2-7	15	TRBD1	TGTGCCAGCAGCCTCCGGGACAGCCGCTCCTACGAGCAGTACTTC	CASSLRDSRSYEQYF
NA	TRBV27	TRBJ2-1	15	TRBD2	TGCGCCCCCGCGGGGGGACTAGGGGGGGTCGATGAGCAGTTCTTC	CAPAGGLGGVDEQFF
NA	TRBV5-1	TRBJ1-2	17	NA	TGCGCCAGCAGCTTGCGGGCGCAGGTAGGGGGAAACTATGGCTACACCTTC	CASSLRAQVGGNYGYTF
NA	TRBV5-4	TRBJ2-7	11	NA	TGTGCCAGCAGCTTCAGGCGCGAGCAGTACTTC	CASSFRREQYF
NA	TRBV28	TRBJ2-1	14	NA	TGTGCCAGCAGTTTGGAGGGGCTCTACAATGAGCAGTTCTTC	CASSLEGLYNEQFF
NA	TRBV2	TRBJ2-1	17	TRBD2	TGTGCCAGCAGTGACGGGGTAGCGGGATTGTCCTACAATGAGCAGTTCTTC	CASSDGVAGLSYNEQFF
NA	TRBV5-1	TRBJ2-2	15	NA	TGCGCCAGCAGCTTGGGTCCCGGGAACACCGGGGAGCTGTTTTTT	CASSLGPGNTGELFF
NA	TRBV19	TRBJ1-6	14	TRBD1	TGTGCCAGTCGGGGGACAGGGGATAATTCACCCCTCCACTTT	CASRGTGDNSPLHF
NA	TRBV2	TRBJ2-2	15	NA	TGTGCCAGCAGTGAGGGCCCCCCGAACACCGGGGAGCTGTTTTTT	CASSEGPPNTGELFF
few	TRBV19	TRBJ2-2	15	NA	TGTGCCAGTAAAACGATGGCAGGGTACCCCGGGGAGCTGTTTTTT	CASKTMAGYPGELFF
NA	TRBV28	TRBJ2-1	13	NA	TGTGCCAGCACCGATCACTCCCGCAATGAGCAGTTCTTC	CASTDHSRNEQFF
NA	TRBV9	TRBJ2-1	14	NA	TGTGCCAGCAGTTATAGCGGCTCCTACAATGAGCAGTTCTTC	CASSYSGSYNEQFF
once	TRBV3-1/TRBV3-2	TRBJ2-3	16	NA	TGTGCCAGCAGCCAAGCGGGGACATCTAGCACAGATACGCAGTATTTT	CASSQAGTSSTDTQYF
NA	TRBV5-1	TRBJ1-3	15	NA	TGCGCCAGCAGCACGCAGGGGAGCTCTGGAAACACCATATATTTT	CASSTQGSSGNTIYF
few	TRBV6-1	TRBJ2-2	17	TRBD2	TGTGCCAGCAGTGAAGCCGGGCGGGGGGCGCGGACCGGGGAGCTGTTTTTT	CASSEAGRGARTGELFF
NA	TRBV7-9	TRBJ1-6	13	NA	TGTGCCATCGACGGCGGGGGGGGCTCACCCCTCCACTTT	CAIDGGGGSPLHF
NA	TRBV12-5	TRBJ1-2	12	NA	TGTGCTAGTGGTTTGTCTTCGGTTGGCTACACCTTC	CASGLSSVGYTF
NA	TRBV27	TRBJ2-5	15	TRBD1	TGTGCCAGCAGTTGGGGACAGGGGGCTAGGGAGACCCAGTACTTC	CASSWGQGARETQYF
NA	TRBV27	TRBJ1-2	15	TRBD1	TGTGCCAGCAGTCCGGGACAGGGCCTTGGGTATGGCTACACCTTC	CASSPGQGLGYGYTF
NA	TRBV19	TRBJ2-1	18	NA	TGTGCCAGTAGTATATTGCCCCTCTCGGGGTACGGCAACAATGAGCAGTTCTTC	CASSILPLSGYGNNEQFF
NA	TRBV2	TRBJ1-3	13	NA	TGTGCCAGCAGCTACTACTCTGGAAACACCATATATTTT	CASSYYSGNTIYF
few	TRBV6-5	TRBJ2-3	15	TRBD2	TGTGCCAGCACCGGACTAGCGGGGGGCACAGATACGCAGTATTTT	CASTGLAGGTDTQYF
once	TRBV12-5	TRBJ1-1	15	NA	TGTGCTAGTGGTTTGGTAGAGGGCCAGAACACTGAAGCTTTCTTT	CASGLVEGQNTEAFF
NA	TRBV10-3	TRBJ2-2	15	TRBD2	TGTGCCATCAAAAGCGGGGGACAGAACACCGGGGAGCTGTTTTTT	CAIKSGGQNTGELFF
NA	TRBV4-2	TRBJ1-4	16	TRBD1	TGTGCCAGCAGCCAAGATCTCGGGACAGGGAATGAAAAACTGTTTTTT	CASSQDLGTGNEKLFF
once	TRBV19	TRBJ2-3	15	TRBD2	TGTGCCAGTAGTCGGGGGGGCAGTCCATCCGATACGCAGTATTTT	CASSRGGSPSDTQYF
NA	TRBV3-1/TRBV3-2	TRBJ2-2	18	TRBD2	TGTGCCAGCAGCCAAGCTCCGACTAGCGGGGTAAACACCGGGGAGCTGTTTTTT	CASSQAPTSGVNTGELFF
NA	TRBV7-2	TRBJ2-1	15	TRBD2	TGTGCCAGCAGCTGGGGGCGGGGGGTCTACAATGAGCAGTTCTTC	CASSWGRGVYNEQFF
NA	TRBV27	TRBJ2-1	15	TRBD2	TGTGCCAGCAGTTTCTTAGCGGGAGTCTACAATGAGCAGTTCTTC	CASSFLAGVYNEQFF
NA	TRBV6-6	TRBJ2-1	15	TRBD2	TGTGCCAGCAGTCTCCTAGCGGGGGGCCACAATGAGCAGTTCTTC	CASSLLAGGHNEQFF
NA	TRBV7-2	TRBJ2-7	16	TRBD2	TGTGCCAGCAGCATTATAGCGGGGGGGCCCGACTACGAGCAGTACTTC	CASSIIAGGPDYEQYF
NA	TRBV11-2	TRBJ2-3	18	TRBD2	TGTGCCAGCAGCTTAACACTTTCTAGCGGGACCAGGGCAGATACGCAGTATTTT	CASSLTLSSGTRADTQYF